A single sample gave rise to the 13 T cell receptor beta chains below, sequenced in a study of vaccination effects on CD4 cells after COVID-19. Using immunoSEQ multiplex PCR, the repertoire was profiled, and TCRdb retains in-frame clones only, with some absent. The sample lists around 53,000 clones; around three quarters were seen once. The antigens of these receptors remain unknown. ViraFEST used viral peptide pools to expand antigen-specific CD4+ T cells before sequencing. Isolating CD4+ T cells followed 9 to 10 days of culture. A PCR test confirmed that the person had SARS-CoV-2 infection between March and December 2020. Source: CD4+ T cells from PBMCs cultured with HIV peptides, taken before COVID-19 vaccination. Stated subset: HIV-1 Nef peptide pool negative control/reference culture. These receptor sequences come from a human donor who had a prior SARS-CoV-2 infection.

The genes are TRBV10-3 and TRBJ1-2, with 12 bases lining up with TRBD1. Germline V gene lookup returns CDR1 ENHRY and CDR2 SYGVKD. V shed 4 bases, J shed 4 bases, and the junction held 10 bases outside the gene matches. CDR3 length: 17 amino acids. The CDR3 DNA is TGTGCCATCAGTGGCCGGGACAGGGGGCGCGAGGCCTATGGCTACACCTTC. It is translated as CAISGRDRGREAYGYTF.

The chain is built from TRBV5-1 and TRBJ1-4; D may be TRBD1 (6 bases). CDR1 SGHRS and CDR2 YFSETQ come from the germline V gene. The CDR3 runs 14 residues. Trimming cost V 6 bases and J 6 bases, with 15 bases left between them. Here the CDR3 DNA reads TGCGCCAGCACCGTTGGGGGGGCTGATGAAAAACTGTTTTTT. The encoded protein is CASTVGGADEKLFF.

The chain carries TRBV4-3 and TRBJ2-5, with 11 bases that match TRBD2. The V gene end was trimmed by 0 bases and the J gene end by 5 bases; junction bases not matched to a gene: 11. This CDR3 has 18 residues. CDR1 LGHNA and CDR2 YSLEER come from the germline V gene. In DNA form, the CDR3 reads TGCGCCAGCAGCCAAGAATGGCAGCTAGCGGGAGGATTGGAGACCCAGTACTTC. Translation: CASSQEWQLAGGLETQYF.

The chain recombines TRBV6-2 or TRBV6-3 with TRBJ2-7, with D uncertain. The germline V gene encodes CDR1 MNHEY and CDR2 SVGEGT. With 5 bases removed from V and 0 bases from J, the gap between germline ends came to 17 bases. The CDR3 extends over 16 amino acids. The CDR3 bases are TGTGCCAGCAGTGACGGACGGGCCGTAAGCTCCTACGAGCAGTACTTC. Amino acid sequence: CASSDGRAVSSYEQYF.

The chain links TRBV18 to TRBJ1-5, with a tentative D call TRBD1 (5 bases). Trimming cost V 4 bases and J 0 bases, with 13 bases left between them. Germline V CDR1 and CDR2: KGHSH, LQKENI. This CDR3 comprises 16 residues. Here the CDR3 reads CASSRETVYSNQPQHF. CDR3 bases: TGTGCCAGCTCACGGGAGACAGTTTATAGCAATCAGCCCCAGCATTTT.

The genes are TRBV3-1 (or the pseudogene TRBV3-2) and TRBJ2-5, with unresolved D. This CDR3 is 12 amino acids long. Germline V gives CDR1 LGHDT, CDR2 YNNKEL (reference sequence). With 4 bases removed from V and 7 bases from J, the gap between germline ends came to 10 bases. The chain's CDR3 is CASSRAARTQYF. CDR3 sequence (DNA): TGTGCCAGCAGCCGCGCCGCAAGGACCCAGTACTTC.

The DNA of the CDR3 is TGTGCCAGCAGCAGAGGTGGACTAGCGGGGGTAGAGACCCAGTACTTC. It codes for CASSRGGLAGVETQYF. V usage is TRBV7-2 and J usage is TRBJ2-5, with 13 positions matching TRBD2. The CDR3 runs to 16 residues. With 5 bases clipped from V and 4 bases from J, the junction kept 7 bases outside the gene matches. CDR1 and CDR2 from the germline V gene are SGHTA and FQGNSA. Full variable domain (remainder filled in from reference TRBV7-2 and TRBJ2-5): GAGVSQSPSNKVTEKGKDVELRCDPISGHTALYWYRQSLGQGLEFLIYFQGNSAPDKSGLPSDRFSAERTGGSVSTLTIQRTQQEDSAVYLCASSRGGLAGVETQYFGPGTRLLVL.

The table lists this clone with a count of one. The rearrangement links TRBV5-6 to TRBJ2-1; 10 nucleotides line up with TRBD1. Germline V gene sequence: CDR1 SGHDT, CDR2 YYEEEE. The CDR3 sequence is 15 residues long. The trim removed 5 bases at V and 5 bases at J, leaving 7 bases unmatched. CDR3 nucleotide sequence: TGTGCCAGCAGTCTCGACAGGGGGCAACACAATGAGCAGTTCTTC. Protein: CASSLDRGQHNEQFF.

The V gene is TRBV19, the J gene TRBJ2-3, with TRBD2 identical over 7 bases. The CDR3 extends over 18 amino acids. Germline-derived CDR1 and CDR2 are LNHDA and SQIVND (reference sequence). V shed 1 base and J 3 bases; nucleotides not matched to a gene: 13. CDR3 amino acids: CASSIVYFGGDHTDTQYF. The DNA for the CDR3 is TGTGCCAGTAGTATAGTCTATTTTGGGGGGGATCATACAGATACGCAGTATTTT.

The table lists this clone with a few counts. The chain uses TRBV27 and TRBJ2-7; 8 nucleotides agree with TRBD1. In germline, CDR1 is MNHEY, CDR2 SMNVEV (reference sequence). This CDR3 has 13 amino acids. Trimming took 2 bases from V and 6 from J; bases not matched to a gene: 3. Here the CDR3 reads CASSLGQGGEQYF. The CDR3, as DNA: TGTGCCAGCAGTTTAGGACAGGGCGGCGAGCAGTACTTC.

The rearrangement links TRBV5-4 to TRBJ2-3, with 7 nucleotides matching TRBD2. This CDR3 is built from 15 residues. With V trimmed by 0 bases and J by 2 bases, 3 bases remained unmatched. Germline V gene lookup returns CDR1 SGHNT and CDR2 YYREEE (reference sequence). CDR3 region: CASSLASGNTDTQYF. The CDR3 coding sequence is TGTGCCAGCAGCTTGGCTAGCGGAAACACAGATACGCAGTATTTT.

This chain uses TRBV5-6 with TRBJ2-7; 9 nucleotides agree with TRBD1. V was clipped by 4 bases and J by 4 bases; unmatched bases: 9. CDR3 length equals 15 residues. Germline CDR1 reads SGHDT; CDR2 reads YYEEEE. This CDR3 reads CASSLGQGIGYEQYF. As DNA, the CDR3 is TGTGCCAGCAGCCTGGGACAGGGTATTGGGTACGAGCAGTACTTC.

V is TRBV4-1 and J is TRBJ2-7; D may be TRBD1 (6 bases). CDR1 and CDR2 (germline): MGHRA, YSYEKL. Trimming pared 0 bases from V and 2 bases from J, leaving 14 bases between. The CDR3 loop spans 16 amino acids. The CDR3: CASSQDFTGFAYEQYF. Here the CDR3 DNA reads TGCGCCAGCAGCCAAGACTTCACAGGGTTTGCCTACGAGCAGTACTTC.